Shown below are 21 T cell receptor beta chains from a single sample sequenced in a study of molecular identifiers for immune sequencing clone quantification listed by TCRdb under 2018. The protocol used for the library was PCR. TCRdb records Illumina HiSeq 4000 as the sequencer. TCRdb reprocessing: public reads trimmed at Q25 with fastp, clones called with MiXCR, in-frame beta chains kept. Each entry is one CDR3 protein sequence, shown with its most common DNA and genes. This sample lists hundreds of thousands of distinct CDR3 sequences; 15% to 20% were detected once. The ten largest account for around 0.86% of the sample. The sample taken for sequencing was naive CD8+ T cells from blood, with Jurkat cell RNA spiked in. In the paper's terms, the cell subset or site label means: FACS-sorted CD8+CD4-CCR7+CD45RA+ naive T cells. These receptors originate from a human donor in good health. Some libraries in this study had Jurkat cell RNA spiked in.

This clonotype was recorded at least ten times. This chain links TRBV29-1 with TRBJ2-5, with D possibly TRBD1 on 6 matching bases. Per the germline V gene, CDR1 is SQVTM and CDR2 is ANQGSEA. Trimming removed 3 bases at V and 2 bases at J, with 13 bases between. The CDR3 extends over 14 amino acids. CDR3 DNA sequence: TGCAGCGTTGAGCAGGGGTTGAGGCAAGAGACCCAGTACTTC. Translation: CSVEQGLRQETQYF.

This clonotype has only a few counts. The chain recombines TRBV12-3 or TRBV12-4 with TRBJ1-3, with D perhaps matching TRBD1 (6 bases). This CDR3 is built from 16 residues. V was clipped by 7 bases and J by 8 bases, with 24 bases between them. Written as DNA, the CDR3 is TGTGCCAGCATCCCCGGGAATGGGGGGCGTTTGGACACCATATATTTT. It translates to CASIPGNGGRLDTIYF.

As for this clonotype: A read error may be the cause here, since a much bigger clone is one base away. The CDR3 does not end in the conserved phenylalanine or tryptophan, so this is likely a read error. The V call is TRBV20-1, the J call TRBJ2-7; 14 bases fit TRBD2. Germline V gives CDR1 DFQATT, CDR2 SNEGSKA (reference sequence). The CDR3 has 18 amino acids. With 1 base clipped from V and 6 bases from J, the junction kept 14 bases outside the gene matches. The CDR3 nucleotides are TGCAGTGCTAGAGGGCTGGGACTAGCGGGAGTAGATTCCGGCGAGCAGTACTCC. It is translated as CSARGLGLAGVDSGEQYS.

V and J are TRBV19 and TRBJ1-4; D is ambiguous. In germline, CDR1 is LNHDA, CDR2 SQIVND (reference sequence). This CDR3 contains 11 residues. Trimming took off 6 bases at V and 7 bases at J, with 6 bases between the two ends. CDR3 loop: CASSDSEKLFF. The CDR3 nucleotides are TGTGCCAGTAGCGATAGTGAAAAACTGTTTTTT.

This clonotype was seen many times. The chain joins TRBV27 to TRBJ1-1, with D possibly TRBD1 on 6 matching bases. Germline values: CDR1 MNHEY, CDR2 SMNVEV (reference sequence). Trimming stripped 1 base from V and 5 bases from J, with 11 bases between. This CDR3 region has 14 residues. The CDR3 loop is CASSLFGGQTEAFF. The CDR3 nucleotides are TGTGCCAGCAGTTTATTTGGGGGGCAGACTGAAGCTTTCTTT.

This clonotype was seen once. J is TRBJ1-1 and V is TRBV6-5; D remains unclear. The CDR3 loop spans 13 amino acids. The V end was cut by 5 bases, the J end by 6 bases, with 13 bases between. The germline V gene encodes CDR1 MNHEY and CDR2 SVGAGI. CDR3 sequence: CASSPGVVPEAFF. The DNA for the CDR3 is TGTGCCAGCAGTCCCGGAGTGGTTCCTGAAGCTTTCTTT.

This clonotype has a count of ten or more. CDR3 sequence reads: CASSLVPGTLFYNEQFF. The CDR3 nucleotides are TGTGCCAGCAGCTTGGTACCCGGAACCCTCTTCTACAATGAGCAGTTCTTC. The V call is TRBV7-9, the J call TRBJ2-1; D unresolved. V gave up 3 bases and J gave up 3 bases, with 18 bases separating them. The length of the CDR3 is 17 residues. Germline V gives CDR1 SEHNR, CDR2 FQNEAQ (reference sequence).

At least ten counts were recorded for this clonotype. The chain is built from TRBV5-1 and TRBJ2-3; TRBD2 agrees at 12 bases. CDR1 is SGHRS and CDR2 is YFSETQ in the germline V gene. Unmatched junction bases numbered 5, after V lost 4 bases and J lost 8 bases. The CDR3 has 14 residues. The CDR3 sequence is CASSASGRDSTQYF. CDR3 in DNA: TGCGCCAGCAGCGCTAGCGGGAGGGACAGTACGCAGTATTTT.

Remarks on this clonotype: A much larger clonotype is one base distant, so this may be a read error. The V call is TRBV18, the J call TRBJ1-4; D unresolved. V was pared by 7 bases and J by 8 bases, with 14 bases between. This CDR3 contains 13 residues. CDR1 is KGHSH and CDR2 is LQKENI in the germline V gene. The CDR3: CASYPRLDEKLFF. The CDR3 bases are TGTGCCAGCTATCCAAGACTGGACGAAAAACTGTTTTTT.

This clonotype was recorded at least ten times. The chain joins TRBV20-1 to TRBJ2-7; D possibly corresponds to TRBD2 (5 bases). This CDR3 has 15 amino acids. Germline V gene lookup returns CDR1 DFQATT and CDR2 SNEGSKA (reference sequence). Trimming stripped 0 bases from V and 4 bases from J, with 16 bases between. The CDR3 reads CSARDLGGPSYEQYF. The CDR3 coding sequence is TGCAGTGCTAGAGATCTCGGCGGGCCCTCTTACGAGCAGTACTTC.

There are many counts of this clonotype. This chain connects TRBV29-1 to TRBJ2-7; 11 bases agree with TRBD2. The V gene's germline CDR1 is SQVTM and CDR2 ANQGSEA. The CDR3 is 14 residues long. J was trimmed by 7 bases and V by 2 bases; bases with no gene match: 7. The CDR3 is CSVELLAGVGEQYF. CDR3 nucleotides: TGCAGCGTTGAATTACTAGCGGGAGTGGGGGAGCAGTACTTC.

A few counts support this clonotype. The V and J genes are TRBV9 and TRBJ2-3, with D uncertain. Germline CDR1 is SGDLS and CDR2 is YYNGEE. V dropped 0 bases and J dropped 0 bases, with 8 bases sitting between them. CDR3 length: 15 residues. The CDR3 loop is CASSVALASTDTQYF. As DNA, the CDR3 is TGTGCCAGCAGCGTAGCTCTGGCTAGCACAGATACGCAGTATTTT. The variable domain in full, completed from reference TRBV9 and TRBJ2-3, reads DSGVTQTPKHLITATGQRVTLRCSPRSGDLSVYWYQQSLDQGLQFLIQYYNGEERAKGNILERFSAQQFPDLHSELNLSSLELGDSALYFCASSVALASTDTQYFGPGTRLTVL.

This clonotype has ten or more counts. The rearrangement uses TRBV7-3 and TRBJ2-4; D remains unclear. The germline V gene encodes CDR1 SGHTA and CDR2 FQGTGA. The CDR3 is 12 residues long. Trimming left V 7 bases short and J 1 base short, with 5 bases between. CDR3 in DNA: TGTGCCAGCATGGCGGCCAAAAACATTCAGTACTTC. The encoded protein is CASMAAKNIQYF.

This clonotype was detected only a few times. The CDR3 nucleotides are TGCGCCAGCAGCCAAGATCCAGTGAGGGGCCTAGCGGGAGGTTTTTACGAGCAGTACTTC. This codes for CASSQDPVRGLAGGFYEQYF. The chain has TRBV4-3 and TRBJ2-7, with 11 positions matching TRBD2. CDR3 length: 20 residues. The germline gives CDR1 LGHNA, CDR2 YSLEER. V gave up 0 bases and J gave up 4 bases; unmatched junction bases: 17.

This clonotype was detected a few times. In DNA form, the CDR3 reads TGTGCCAGCAGCACAAGAGTTGAAGAGACCCAGTACTTC. It yields the protein CASSTRVEETQYF. The J gene is TRBJ2-5, the V gene TRBV5-8; no clear D gene. With 4 bases removed from V and 3 bases from J, the gap between germline ends came to 10 bases. This CDR3 has 13 residues. From germline, CDR1 is SGHTS and CDR2 YDEGEE. Combining the CDR3 with reference TRBV5-8 and TRBJ2-5 gives the whole variable domain EAGVTQSPTHLIKTRGQQATLRCSPISGHTSVYWYQQALGLGLQFLLWYDEGEERNRGNFPPRFSGRQFPNYSSELNVNALELEDSALYLCASSTRVEETQYFGPGTRLLVL.

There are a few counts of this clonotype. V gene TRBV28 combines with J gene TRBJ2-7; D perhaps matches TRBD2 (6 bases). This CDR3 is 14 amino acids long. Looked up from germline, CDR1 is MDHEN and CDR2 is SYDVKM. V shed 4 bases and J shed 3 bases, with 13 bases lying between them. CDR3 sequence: CASSSRLAIYEQYF. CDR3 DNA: TGTGCCAGCAGTTCGCGGCTAGCGATCTACGAGCAGTACTTC.

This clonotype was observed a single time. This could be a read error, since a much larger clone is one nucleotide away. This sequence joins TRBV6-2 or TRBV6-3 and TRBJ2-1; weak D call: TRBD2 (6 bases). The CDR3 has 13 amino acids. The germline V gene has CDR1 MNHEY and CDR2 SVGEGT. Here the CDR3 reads CASSFREYNEQVF. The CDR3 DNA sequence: TGTGCCAGCAGTTTCCGGGAGTACAATGAGCAGGTCTTC.

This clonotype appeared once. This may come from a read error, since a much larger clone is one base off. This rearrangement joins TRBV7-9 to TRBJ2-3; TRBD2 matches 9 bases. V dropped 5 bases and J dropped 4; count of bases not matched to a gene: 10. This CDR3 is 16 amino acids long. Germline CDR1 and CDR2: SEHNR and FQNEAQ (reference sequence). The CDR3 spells CASSPLKAGGSDTQYF. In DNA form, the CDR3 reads TGTGCCAGCAGCCCCCTTAAGGCGGGAGGGTCAGATACGCAGTATTTT.

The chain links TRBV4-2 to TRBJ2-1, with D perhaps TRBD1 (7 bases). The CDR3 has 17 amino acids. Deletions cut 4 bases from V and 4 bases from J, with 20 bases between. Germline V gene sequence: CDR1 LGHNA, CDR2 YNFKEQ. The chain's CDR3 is CASSPSVGGQTYNEQFF. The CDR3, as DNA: TGTGCCAGCAGCCCAAGCGTGGGGGGACAGACATACAATGAGCAGTTCTTC.

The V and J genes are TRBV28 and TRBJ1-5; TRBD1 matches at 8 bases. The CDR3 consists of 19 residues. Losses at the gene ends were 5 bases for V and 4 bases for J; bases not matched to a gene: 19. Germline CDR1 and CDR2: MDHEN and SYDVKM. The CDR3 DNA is TGTGCCAGCAGTAAATACCGGGGCAGGGGGCTGGGGCTGAATCAGCCCCAGCATTTT. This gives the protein CASSKYRGRGLGLNQPQHF.

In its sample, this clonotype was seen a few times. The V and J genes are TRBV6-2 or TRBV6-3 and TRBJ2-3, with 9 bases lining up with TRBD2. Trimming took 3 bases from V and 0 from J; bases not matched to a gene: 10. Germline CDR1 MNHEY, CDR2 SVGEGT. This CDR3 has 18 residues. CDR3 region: CASSYDSREGPSTDTQYF. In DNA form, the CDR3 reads TGTGCCAGCAGTTATGATTCGCGGGAGGGCCCGAGCACAGATACGCAGTATTTT.